This T cell receptor beta chain was identified during a study of blood T cell repertoires in COVID-19. This clone was counted once. The method was immunoSEQ multiplex PCR; TCRdb's version includes in-frame clones alone and lacks a portion of them. Found here are just under 150,000 clones, 87% of them singletons; the top ten hold roughly 37%. This CDR3 contains 16 residues. Germline V gene sequence: CDR1 MNHNS, CDR2 SASEGT. The ends lost 1 base at V and 5 bases at J; junction bases unmatched: 9. The source material was peripheral blood. The receptor was derived from a man in his fifties who had recovered from COVID-19. The chain couples TRBV6-1 to TRBJ2-7; 9 bases are a match to TRBD1. This CDR3 is CASSEGPGTGSHEQYF. CDR3 bases: TGTGCCAGCAGTGAAGGACCGGGGACAGGGTCCCACGAGCAGTACTTC.